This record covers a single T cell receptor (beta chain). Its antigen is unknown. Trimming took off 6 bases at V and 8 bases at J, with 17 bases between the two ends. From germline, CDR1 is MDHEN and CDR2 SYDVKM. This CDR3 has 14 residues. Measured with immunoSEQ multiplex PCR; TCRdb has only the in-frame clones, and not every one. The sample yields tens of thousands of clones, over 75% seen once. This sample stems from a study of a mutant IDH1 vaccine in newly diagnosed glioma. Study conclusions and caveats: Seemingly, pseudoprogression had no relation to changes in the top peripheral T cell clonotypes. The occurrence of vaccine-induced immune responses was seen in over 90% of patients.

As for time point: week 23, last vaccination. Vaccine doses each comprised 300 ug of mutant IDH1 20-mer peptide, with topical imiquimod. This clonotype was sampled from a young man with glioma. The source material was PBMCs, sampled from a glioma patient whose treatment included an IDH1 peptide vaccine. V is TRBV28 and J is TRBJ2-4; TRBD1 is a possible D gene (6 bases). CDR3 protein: CASREQGLRYIQYF. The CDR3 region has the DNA TGTGCCAGCAGGGAACAGGGTCTGAGATACATTCAGTACTTC.